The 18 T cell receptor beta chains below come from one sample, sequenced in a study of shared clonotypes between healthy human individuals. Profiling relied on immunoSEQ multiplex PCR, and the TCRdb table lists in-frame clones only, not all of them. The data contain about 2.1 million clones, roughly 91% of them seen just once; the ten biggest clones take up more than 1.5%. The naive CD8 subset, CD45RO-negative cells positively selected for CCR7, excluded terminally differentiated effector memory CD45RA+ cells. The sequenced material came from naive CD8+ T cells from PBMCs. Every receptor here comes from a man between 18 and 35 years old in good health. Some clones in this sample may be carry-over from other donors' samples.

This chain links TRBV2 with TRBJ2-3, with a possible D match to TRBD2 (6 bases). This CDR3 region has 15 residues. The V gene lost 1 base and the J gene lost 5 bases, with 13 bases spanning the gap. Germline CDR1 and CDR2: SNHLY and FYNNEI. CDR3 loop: CASSEGGTRGDTQYF. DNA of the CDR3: TGTGCCAGCAGTGAAGGAGGGACGCGGGGAGATACGCAGTATTTT.

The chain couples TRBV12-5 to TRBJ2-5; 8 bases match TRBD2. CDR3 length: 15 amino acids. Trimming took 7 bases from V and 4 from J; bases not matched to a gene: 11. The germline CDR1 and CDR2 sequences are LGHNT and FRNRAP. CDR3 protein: CASAILSGGIETQYF. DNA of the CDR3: TGTGCTAGTGCCATATTAAGCGGGGGCATAGAGACCCAGTACTTC.

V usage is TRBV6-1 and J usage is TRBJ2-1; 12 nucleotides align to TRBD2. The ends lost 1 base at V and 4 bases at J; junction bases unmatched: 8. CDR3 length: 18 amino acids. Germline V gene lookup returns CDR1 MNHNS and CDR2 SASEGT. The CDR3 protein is CASSEGLAGDLGYNEQFF. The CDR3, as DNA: TGTGCCAGCAGTGAAGGACTAGCGGGAGATTTAGGGTACAATGAGCAGTTCTTC.

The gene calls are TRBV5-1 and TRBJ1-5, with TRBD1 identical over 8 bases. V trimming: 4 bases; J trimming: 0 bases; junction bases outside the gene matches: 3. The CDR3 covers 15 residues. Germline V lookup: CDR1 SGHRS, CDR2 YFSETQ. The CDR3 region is CASSKGTGSNQPQHF. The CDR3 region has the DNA TGCGCCAGCAGCAAAGGGACAGGTAGCAATCAGCCCCAGCATTTT.

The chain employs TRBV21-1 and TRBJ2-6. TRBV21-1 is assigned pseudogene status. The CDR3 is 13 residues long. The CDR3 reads CATTWAGANVLTF. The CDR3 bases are TGTGCCACCACTTGGGCTGGGGCCAACGTCCTGACTTTC.

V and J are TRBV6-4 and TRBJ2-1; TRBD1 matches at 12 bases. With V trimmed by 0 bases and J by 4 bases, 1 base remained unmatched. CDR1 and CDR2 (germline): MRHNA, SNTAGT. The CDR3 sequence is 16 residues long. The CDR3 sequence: CASSDSGQGAYNEQFF. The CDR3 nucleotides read TGTGCCAGCAGTGACTCGGGACAGGGGGCTTACAATGAGCAGTTCTTC.

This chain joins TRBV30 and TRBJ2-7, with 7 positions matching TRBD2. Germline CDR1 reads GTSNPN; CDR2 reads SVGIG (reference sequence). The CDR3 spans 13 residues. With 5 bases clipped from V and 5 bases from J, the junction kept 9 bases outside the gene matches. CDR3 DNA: TGTGCCTGGGGTGGGCGGGAGACCGACGAGCAGTACTTC. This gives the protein CAWGGRETDEQYF.

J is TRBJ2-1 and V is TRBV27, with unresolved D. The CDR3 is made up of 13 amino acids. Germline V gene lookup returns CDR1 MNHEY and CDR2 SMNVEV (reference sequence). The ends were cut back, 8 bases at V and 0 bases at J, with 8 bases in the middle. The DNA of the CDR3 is TGTGCCAGCGCAGTGAGCTCCTACAATGAGCAGTTCTTC. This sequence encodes CASAVSSYNEQFF.

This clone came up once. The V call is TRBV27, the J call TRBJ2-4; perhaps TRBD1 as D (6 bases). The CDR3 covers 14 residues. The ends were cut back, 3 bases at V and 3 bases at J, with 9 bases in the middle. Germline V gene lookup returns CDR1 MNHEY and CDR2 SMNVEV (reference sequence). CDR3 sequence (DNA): TGTGCCAGCAGTTTTAGGGACAACAAAAACATTCAGTACTTC. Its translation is CASSFRDNKNIQYF.

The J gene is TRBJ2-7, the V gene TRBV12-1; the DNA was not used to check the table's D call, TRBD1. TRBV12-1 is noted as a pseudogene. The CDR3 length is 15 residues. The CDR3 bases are TGTGCCAGCAGCCGTAGCGGACAGGGTTCCTACGAGCAGTACTTC. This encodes CASSRSGQGSYEQYF.

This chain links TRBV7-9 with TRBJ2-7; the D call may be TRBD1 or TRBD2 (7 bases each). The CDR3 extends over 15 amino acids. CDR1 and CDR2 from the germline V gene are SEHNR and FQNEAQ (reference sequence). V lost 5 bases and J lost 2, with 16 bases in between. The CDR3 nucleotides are TGTGCCAGCAGCCTCTTGGGAGGGACAGCCTACGAGCAGTACTTC. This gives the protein CASSLLGGTAYEQYF.

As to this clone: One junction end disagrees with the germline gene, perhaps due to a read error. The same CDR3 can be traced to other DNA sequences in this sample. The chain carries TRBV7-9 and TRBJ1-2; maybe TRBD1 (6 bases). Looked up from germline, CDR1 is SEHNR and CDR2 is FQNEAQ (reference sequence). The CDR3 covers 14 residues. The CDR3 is CASSLARTDYGYTF. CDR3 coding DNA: TGTGCCAGCAGCTTAGCGCGGACAGACTACGGCTACACCTTC.

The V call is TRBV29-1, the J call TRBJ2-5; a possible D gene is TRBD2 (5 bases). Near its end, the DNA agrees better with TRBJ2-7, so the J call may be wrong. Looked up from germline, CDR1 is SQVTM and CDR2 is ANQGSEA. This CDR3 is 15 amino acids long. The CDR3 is CSVEDRTRVPYEQYF. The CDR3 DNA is TGCAGCGTTGAAGATCGTACTAGGGTACCCTACGAGCAGTACTTC.

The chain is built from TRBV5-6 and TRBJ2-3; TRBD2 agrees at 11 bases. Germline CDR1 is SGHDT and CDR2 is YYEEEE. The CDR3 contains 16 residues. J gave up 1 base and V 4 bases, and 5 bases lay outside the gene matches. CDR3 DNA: TGTGCCAGCAGCCATCCGACTAGCGGGGGCACAGATACGCAGTATTTT. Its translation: CASSHPTSGGTDTQYF.

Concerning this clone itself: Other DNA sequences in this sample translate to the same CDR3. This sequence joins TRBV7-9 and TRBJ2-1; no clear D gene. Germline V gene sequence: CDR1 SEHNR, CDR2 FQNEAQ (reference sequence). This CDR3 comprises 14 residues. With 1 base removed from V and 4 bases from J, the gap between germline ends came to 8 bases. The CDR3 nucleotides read TGTGCCAGCAGCTTAGAGGGAAGTTACAATGAGCAGTTCTTC. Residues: CASSLEGSYNEQFF.

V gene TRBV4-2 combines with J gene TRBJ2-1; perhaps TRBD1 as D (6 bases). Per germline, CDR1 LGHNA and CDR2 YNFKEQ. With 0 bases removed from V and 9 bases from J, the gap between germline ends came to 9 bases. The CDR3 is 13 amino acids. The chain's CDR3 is CASSQDRGTEQFF. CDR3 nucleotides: TGTGCCAGCAGCCAAGATAGGGGGACTGAGCAGTTCTTC.

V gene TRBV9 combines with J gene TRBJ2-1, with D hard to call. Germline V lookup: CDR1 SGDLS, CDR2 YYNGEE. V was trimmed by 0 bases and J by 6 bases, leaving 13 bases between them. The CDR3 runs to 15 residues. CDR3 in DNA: TGTGCCAGCAGCGTAGACCTCGGGTTCGGCAATGAGCAGTTCTTC. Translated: CASSVDLGFGNEQFF.

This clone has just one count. This chain's CDR3 is CASSIWVVFSEGYTF. As DNA, the CDR3 is TGTGCCAGCAGTATTTGGGTAGTTTTTTCGGAGGGCTACACCTTC. The rearrangement links TRBV6-1 to TRBJ1-2; unclear D gene. Germline values: CDR1 MNHNS, CDR2 SASEGT. V shed 5 bases and J shed 8 bases, with 21 bases lying between them. This CDR3 spans 15 amino acids.